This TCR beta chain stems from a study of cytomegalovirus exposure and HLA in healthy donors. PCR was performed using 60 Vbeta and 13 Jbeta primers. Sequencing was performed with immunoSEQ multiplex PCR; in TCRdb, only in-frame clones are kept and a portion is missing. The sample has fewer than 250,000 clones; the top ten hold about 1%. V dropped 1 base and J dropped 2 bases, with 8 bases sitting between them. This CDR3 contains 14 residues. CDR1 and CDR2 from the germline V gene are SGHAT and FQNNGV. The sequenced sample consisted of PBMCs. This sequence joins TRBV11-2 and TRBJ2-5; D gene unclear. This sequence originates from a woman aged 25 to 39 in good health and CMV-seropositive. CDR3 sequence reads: CASSLGPQQETQYF. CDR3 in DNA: TGTGCCAGCAGCTTAGGCCCGCAGCAAGAGACCCAGTACTTC.